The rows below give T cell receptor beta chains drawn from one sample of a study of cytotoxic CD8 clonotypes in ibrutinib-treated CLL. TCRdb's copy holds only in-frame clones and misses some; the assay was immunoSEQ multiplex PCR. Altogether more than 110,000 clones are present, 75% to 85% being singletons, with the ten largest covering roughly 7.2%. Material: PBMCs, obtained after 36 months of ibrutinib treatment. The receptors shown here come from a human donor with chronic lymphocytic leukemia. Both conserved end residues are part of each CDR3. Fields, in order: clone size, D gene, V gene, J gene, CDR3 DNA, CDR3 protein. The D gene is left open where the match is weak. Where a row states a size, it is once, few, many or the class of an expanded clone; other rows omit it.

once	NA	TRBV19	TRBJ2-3	TGTGCCAGTAGTAGTGGGAGTATAAACGGGGATACGCAGTATTTT	CASSSGSINGDTQYF
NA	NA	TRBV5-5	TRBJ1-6	TGTGCCAGCAGCTTGACACTACAGGGCGAGTCCCTCCACTTT	CASSLTLQGESLHF
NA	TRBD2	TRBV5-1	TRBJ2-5	TGCGCCAGCAGCTCTGGACTAGCGGGGACGGAGACCCAGTACTTC	CASSSGLAGTETQYF
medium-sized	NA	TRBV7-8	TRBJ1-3	TGTGCCAGCAGCTTAGACGGCAGCTCTGGAAACACCATATATTTT	CASSLDGSSGNTIYF
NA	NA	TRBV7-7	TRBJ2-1	TGTGCCAGCAGCTTGGTGGGGGCGGGGAATGAGCAGTTCTTC	CASSLVGAGNEQFF
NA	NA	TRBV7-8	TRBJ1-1	TGTGCCAGCAGCTTAAGAGGGGCAACTGAAGCTTTCTTT	CASSLRGATEAFF
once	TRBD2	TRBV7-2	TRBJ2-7	TGTGCCAGCAGCCCAAGCGGGAGGGTCTACGAGCAGTACTTC	CASSPSGRVYEQYF
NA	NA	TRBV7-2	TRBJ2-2	TGTGCCAGCAGCTTTATGGACAGATTGAACACCGGGGAGCTGTTTTTT	CASSFMDRLNTGELFF
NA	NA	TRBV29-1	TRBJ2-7	TGCAGCGCCCGCGGCAGGAACTACGAGCAGTACTTC	CSARGRNYEQYF
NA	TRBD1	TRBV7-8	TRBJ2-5	TGTGCCAGCAGCTTAGCCGGGACAGGGGACCTCCAAGAGACCCAGTACTTC	CASSLAGTGDLQETQYF
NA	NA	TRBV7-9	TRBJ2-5	TGTGCCAGCAGCCCCAAGGGACCAAGTGGGGGGGAGACCCAGTACTTC	CASSPKGPSGGETQYF
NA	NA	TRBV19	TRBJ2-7	TGTGCCAGTATGGCAGGGGACATCACTGCCCACGAGCAGTACTTC	CASMAGDITAHEQYF
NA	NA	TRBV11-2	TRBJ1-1	TGTGCCAGCAGCTCCCGGACCGTGGACACTGAAGCTTTCTTT	CASSSRTVDTEAFF
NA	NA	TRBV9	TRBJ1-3	TGTGCCAGCAGCGTAACACAGTTCTCTGGAAACACCATATATTTT	CASSVTQFSGNTIYF
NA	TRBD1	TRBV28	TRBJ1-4	TGTGCCAGCAGAAGGACAGGGGGATCTGAAAAACTGTTTTTT	CASRRTGGSEKLFF
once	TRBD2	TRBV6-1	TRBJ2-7	TGTGCCAGCATTAGGACTAGCGGCTACGAGCAGTACTTC	CASIRTSGYEQYF
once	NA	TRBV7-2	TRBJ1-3	TGTGCCAGCAGCTCCACAGGGCTACCTGGAAACACCATATATTTT	CASSSTGLPGNTIYF
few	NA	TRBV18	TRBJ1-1	TGTGCCAGCTCACCACCGATGGGACAGAACACTGAAGCTTTCTTT	CASSPPMGQNTEAFF
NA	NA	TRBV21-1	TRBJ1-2	TGTGCCAGCAGCAACAGATTGGATGGCTACACCTTC	CASSNRLDGYTF
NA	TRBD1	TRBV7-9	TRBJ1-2	TGTGCCAGCAGCTTAGCGGGGACAGACTATGGCTACACCTTC	CASSLAGTDYGYTF
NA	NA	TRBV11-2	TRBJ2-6	TGTGCCAGCACCATCTCTGGGGCCAACGTCCTGACTTTC	CASTISGANVLTF
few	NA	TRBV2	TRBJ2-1	TGTGCCAGCACCAAGGAGGTAGATAATGAGCAGTTCTTC	CASTKEVDNEQFF
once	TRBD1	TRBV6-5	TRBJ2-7	TGTGCCAGCAGCAGGACAGGGGAGGGTTTCTACGAGCAGTACTTC	CASSRTGEGFYEQYF
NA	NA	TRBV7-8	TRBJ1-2	TGTGCCAGCAGCCCAATAGAGAAACAGGGACACTATGGCTACACCTTC	CASSPIEKQGHYGYTF
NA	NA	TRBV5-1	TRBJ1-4	TGCGCCAGCAGCTACAGGGTGGGGGAAAAACTGTTTTTT	CASSYRVGEKLFF
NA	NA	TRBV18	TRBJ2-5	TGTGCCAGCTCACCGCCTGATACCACAAAGACCCAGTACTTC	CASSPPDTTKTQYF
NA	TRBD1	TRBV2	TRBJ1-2	TGTGCCAGCAGTGAACAGGGGGCCAACTATGGCTACACCTTC	CASSEQGANYGYTF
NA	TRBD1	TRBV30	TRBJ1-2	TGTGCCTGGAGTGGACAGGGCAGCTCATCCCGGCGTGGCTACACCTTC	CAWSGQGSSSRRGYTF
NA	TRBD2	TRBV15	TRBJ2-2	TGTGCCACCAGCAGAGTAACGGGAGGGCACACCGGGGAGCTGTTTTTT	CATSRVTGGHTGELFF
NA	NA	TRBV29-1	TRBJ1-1	TGCAGCGTTGGGCTGATATTAAGCACTGAAGCTTTCTTT	CSVGLILSTEAFF
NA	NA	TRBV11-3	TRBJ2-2	TGTGCCAGCAGCTTAGAGCTGAGAAACACCGGGGAGCTGTTTTTT	CASSLELRNTGELFF
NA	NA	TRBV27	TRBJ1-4	TGTGCCAGCAGCTCCCCCGGGACGGCTAATGAAAAACTGTTTTTT	CASSSPGTANEKLFF
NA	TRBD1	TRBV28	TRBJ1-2	TGTGCCAGCAGTTCGTCAGGGGGCGTCTATGGCTACACCTTC	CASSSSGGVYGYTF
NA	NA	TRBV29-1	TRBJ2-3	TGCAGCGTTACATTTTCCGGGACCTTACCGTGGGCCGATACGCAGTATTTT	CSVTFSGTLPWADTQYF
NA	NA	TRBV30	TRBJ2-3	TGTGCCTGGACAAATAGAGAACCCGGGACTCCCAGGGCCCACACAGATACGCAGTATTTT	CAWTNREPGTPRAHTDTQYF
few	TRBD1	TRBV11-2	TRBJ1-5	TGTGCCAGCAGCGAACTGACAGGGGGCAATCAGCCCCAGCATTTT	CASSELTGGNQPQHF
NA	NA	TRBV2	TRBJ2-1	TGTGCCAGCCTCCCGATTAGCGGAGCCAACAATGAGCAGTTCTTC	CASLPISGANNEQFF
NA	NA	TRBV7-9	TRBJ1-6	TGTGCCAGCAGCTTAGTAACCTCACCCCTCCACTTT	CASSLVTSPLHF
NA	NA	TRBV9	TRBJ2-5	TGTGCCAGCAGCGCAGCCCCCAGGGGCGCCCGAGAGACCCAGTACTTC	CASSAAPRGARETQYF
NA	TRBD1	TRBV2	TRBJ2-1	TGTGCCAGCACAGAAGCAGGGGGCTTCTACAATGAGCAGTTCTTC	CASTEAGGFYNEQFF
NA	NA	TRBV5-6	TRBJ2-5	TGTGCCAGCAGCTATGGGACATCGCAAGAGACCCAGTACTTC	CASSYGTSQETQYF
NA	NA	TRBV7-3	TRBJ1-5	TGTGCCAGCAGCTTAAGTAGCAATCAGCCCCAGCATTTT	CASSLSSNQPQHF
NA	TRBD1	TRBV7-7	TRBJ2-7	TGTGCCAGCAGCTTAGAACTACAGGGGAATAACGAGCAGTACTTC	CASSLELQGNNEQYF